These 26 T cell receptor beta chains were all obtained from the same sample, sequenced in a study of shared clonotypes between healthy human individuals. Sequenced by immunoSEQ multiplex PCR; TCRdb stores in-frame clones only, minus some. The sample contains around 2.5 million clones, 80% to 95% of which appear only once. Input material: naive CD4+ T cells from PBMCs. Subset meaning: CD45RA+ positively selected. These TCRs come from a man between 18 and 35 years old in good health. Some clones in this sample may be carry-over from other donors' samples.

The chain recombines TRBV10-1 with TRBJ2-7; the D is unclear. The germline CDR1 and CDR2 sequences are WNHNN and SYGVQD (reference sequence). The CDR3 is 12 residues long. Trimming shortened V by 8 bases and J by 6 bases, and 14 bases separated the two germline ends. The CDR3 sequence is CASGLTWSEQYF. CDR3 bases: TGCGCCAGCGGTTTAACATGGAGCGAGCAGTACTTC.

This rearrangement joins TRBV4-1 to TRBJ2-3, with no clear D. The CDR3 is made up of 16 amino acids. V was clipped by 1 base and J by 6 bases, with 17 bases between them. Germline CDR1 and CDR2: MGHRA and YSYEKL. Here the CDR3 reads CASSQGMAPSRDTQYF. The CDR3 nucleotides are TGCGCCAGCAGCCAAGGGATGGCCCCCTCTCGGGATACGCAGTATTTT.

This sequence joins TRBV5-6 and TRBJ2-5, with D maybe TRBD1 (6 bases). From germline, CDR1 is SGHDT and CDR2 YYEEEE. The CDR3 has 14 residues. V was trimmed by 7 bases and J by 0 bases, leaving 13 bases between them. In DNA form, the CDR3 reads TGTGCCAGCGGGAAAGGACAGAACCAAGAGACCCAGTACTTC. Its translation is CASGKGQNQETQYF.

The V and J genes are TRBV6-1 and TRBJ1-3; tentative D call: TRBD1 (5 bases). This CDR3 region has 15 residues. Trimming took off 5 bases at V and 0 bases at J, with 11 bases between the two ends. Germline V lookup: CDR1 MNHNS, CDR2 SASEGT. For the CDR3, the DNA is TGTGCCAGCAGTCTGGGGGTCCTCTCTGGAAACACCATATATTTT. Translated: CASSLGVLSGNTIYF.

The rearrangement joins TRBV5-4 to TRBJ2-7; 8 bases align to TRBD1. The CDR3 is 15 residues long. Germline CDR1 SGHNT, CDR2 YYREEE (reference sequence). With 2 bases clipped from V and 3 bases from J, the junction kept 7 bases outside the gene matches. The CDR3 region is CASSFPGTGYYEQYF. CDR3 bases: TGTGCCAGCAGCTTTCCGGGGACAGGATACTACGAGCAGTACTTC.

J is TRBJ2-7 and V is TRBV7-8, with 7 positions matching TRBD1. With V trimmed by 5 bases and J by 6 bases, 13 bases remained unmatched. Looked up from germline, CDR1 is SGHVS and CDR2 is FQNEAQ. This CDR3 is 15 amino acids long. This CDR3 reads CASSVRQGTSSEQYF. For the CDR3, the DNA is TGTGCCAGCAGCGTACGACAGGGTACCTCTTCCGAGCAGTACTTC.

This clone was observed a single time. The chain recombines TRBV7-9 with TRBJ1-1; D uncertain. Germline CDR1 is SEHNR and CDR2 is FQNEAQ (reference sequence). The CDR3 length is 12 residues. Trimming removed 5 bases from V and 5 bases from J, with 9 bases in between. In nucleotides, the CDR3 is TGTGCCAGCAGCAAACGGGGTACTGAAGCTTTCTTT. Amino acids: CASSKRGTEAFF.

The rearrangement links TRBV7-2 to TRBJ2-7; D is uncertain. Germline V gene sequence: CDR1 SGHTA, CDR2 FQGNSA. The V end lost 5 bases, the J end lost 0 bases, and 26 bases lay between the germline ends. CDR3 length equals 19 residues. The CDR3 reads CASSRGFTATRASSYEQYF. The CDR3 nucleotides read TGTGCCAGCAGCCGCGGATTTACCGCCACCCGCGCAAGCTCCTACGAGCAGTACTTC.

The rearrangement uses TRBV11-2 and TRBJ2-7, with 8 bases aligning to TRBD1. V gave up 5 bases and J gave up 1 base; unmatched junction bases: 7. This CDR3 has 15 residues. Looked up from germline, CDR1 is SGHAT and CDR2 is FQNNGV. The CDR3 region has the DNA TGTGCCAGCAGCCAGGACAGGGTATTGTCCTACGAGCAGTACTTC. It is translated as CASSQDRVLSYEQYF.

The chain has TRBV9 and TRBJ1-4; D remains ambiguous. Germline values: CDR1 SGDLS, CDR2 YYNGEE. Trimming pared 3 bases from V and 5 bases from J, leaving 14 bases between. The CDR3 is 15 residues long. CDR3 in amino acids: CASSALPEFNEKLFF. CDR3 bases: TGTGCCAGCAGCGCCCTCCCCGAATTCAATGAAAAACTGTTTTTT.

The chain carries TRBV5-1 and TRBJ2-7; 8 nucleotides align to TRBD1. With 4 bases clipped from V and 1 base from J, the junction kept 7 bases outside the gene matches. The CDR3 spans 15 residues. Germline lookup yields CDR1 SGHRS and CDR2 YFSETQ. CDR3 in DNA: TGCGCCAGCAGCCCGCAGGGGGCTCCTTCCTACGAGCAGTACTTC. Amino acid sequence: CASSPQGAPSYEQYF.

The chain employs TRBV18 and TRBJ2-7; 7 bases match TRBD1. There are 13 residues in the CDR3. Germline CDR1 is KGHSH and CDR2 is LQKENI. The V gene end was trimmed by 6 bases and the J gene end by 6 bases; junction bases not matched to a gene: 8. The CDR3 DNA sequence: TGTGCCAGCTCCCCAACGACAGGGACCGAGCAGTACTTC. It specifies CASSPTTGTEQYF.

A remark on this clone: Within the sample, other DNA sequences also encode this same CDR3. The chain uses TRBV7-9 and TRBJ1-3; no firm D call. CDR3 size: 14 residues. Germline loops: CDR1 SEHNR, CDR2 FQNEAQ (reference sequence). Trimming took off 0 bases at V and 0 bases at J, with 3 bases between the two ends. The CDR3 DNA follows: TGTGCCAGCAGCTTAGCAGGCTCTGGAAACACCATATATTTT. Its protein product is CASSLAGSGNTIYF.

V usage is TRBV30 and J usage is TRBJ2-3; 12 bases match TRBD2. The germline V gene has CDR1 GTSNPN and CDR2 SVGIG (reference sequence). The CDR3 sequence is 14 residues long. Losses at the gene ends were 4 bases for V and 6 bases for J; bases not matched to a gene: 5. Written as DNA, the CDR3 is TGTGCCTGGACTAGCGGGAGGGGGGGCGATACGCAGTATTTT. Translation: CAWTSGRGGDTQYF.

V and J are TRBV6-1 and TRBJ2-3; D may be TRBD1 (6 bases). This CDR3 region has 13 residues. The germline V gene has CDR1 MNHNS and CDR2 SASEGT. Trimming stripped 8 bases from V and 3 bases from J, with 12 bases between. CDR3 nucleotides: TGTGCCAGCTGCGTCGGACAGACAGATACGCAGTATTTT. Protein sequence: CASCVGQTDTQYF.

This chain uses TRBV6-1 with TRBJ2-3; D is perhaps TRBD2 (5 bases). V was trimmed by 6 bases and J by 2 bases, leaving 15 bases between them. Germline CDR1 reads MNHNS; CDR2 reads SASEGT. The CDR3 is made up of 15 amino acids. CDR3 DNA sequence: TGTGCCAGCAGGATTAGCGCGCTCCTCACAGATACGCAGTATTTT. This sequence encodes CASRISALLTDTQYF.

The chain recombines TRBV15 with TRBJ2-4; D ambiguous. The CDR3 consists of 16 residues. The V gene lost 0 bases and the J gene lost 0 bases, with 9 bases spanning the gap. Germline-derived CDR1 and CDR2 are LNHNV and YYDKDF (reference sequence). Here the CDR3 reads CATSRDPAIAKNIQYF. CDR3 nucleotide sequence: TGTGCCACCAGCAGAGACCCAGCGATAGCCAAAAACATTCAGTACTTC.

CDR3 region: CASSLKGSPGQGYEKLFF. The CDR3 nucleotides read TGTGCCAGCAGCTTAAAGGGCTCGCCGGGACAGGGGTATGAAAAACTGTTTTTT. The chain is built from TRBV7-2 and TRBJ1-4, with 10 positions matching TRBD1. The V gene's germline CDR1 is SGHTA and CDR2 FQGNSA. The CDR3 sequence is 18 residues long. V gave up 2 bases and J gave up 6 bases; unmatched junction bases: 12. Full variable domain (remainder filled in from reference TRBV7-2 and TRBJ1-4): GAGVSQSPSNKVTEKGKDVELRCDPISGHTALYWYRQSLGQGLEFLIYFQGNSAPDKSGLPSDRFSAERTGGSVSTLTIQRTQQEDSAVYLCASSLKGSPGQGYEKLFFGSGTQLSVL.

This chain uses TRBV5-1 with TRBJ2-1; D unresolved. Per the germline V gene, CDR1 is SGHRS and CDR2 is YFSETQ. The V end lost 2 bases, the J end lost 0 bases, and 9 bases lay between the germline ends. CDR3 size: 15 residues. The CDR3 here is CASSLQRGSYNEQFF. In nucleotides, the CDR3 is TGCGCCAGCAGCTTACAAAGAGGCTCCTACAATGAGCAGTTCTTC. Variable domain in full (rest from reference TRBV5-1 and TRBJ2-1): KAGVTQTPRYLIKTRGQQVTLSCSPISGHRSVSWYQQTPGQGLQFLFEYFSETQRNKGNFPGRFSGRQFSNSRSEMNVSTLELGDSALYLCASSLQRGSYNEQFFGPGTRLTVL.

The CDR3 nucleotides read TGCGCCAGCGTCCCTAGCGGAGCTGTGAACACCGGGGAGCTGTTTTTT. Translation gives CASVPSGAVNTGELFF. The chain has TRBV5-1 and TRBJ2-2, with 7 bases identical to TRBD2. There are 16 residues in the CDR3. Germline CDR1 is SGHRS and CDR2 is YFSETQ. J lost 1 base, V lost 7 bases, and 10 bases had no gene match.

In DNA form, the CDR3 reads TGTGCCAGCAGCTTATTCCCCCTCTATGGCTACACCTTC. Translation gives CASSLFPLYGYTF. The chain links TRBV7-2 to TRBJ1-2; D not resolved. CDR1 and CDR2 (germline): SGHTA, FQGNSA. Trimming removed 2 bases from V and 4 bases from J, with 8 bases in between. This CDR3 region has 13 residues.

The genes are TRBV18 and TRBJ2-2; 8 bases fit TRBD1. Per the germline V gene, CDR1 is KGHSH and CDR2 is LQKENI. Trimming took 2 bases from V and 3 from J; bases not matched to a gene: 2. The CDR3 extends over 15 amino acids. The CDR3 coding sequence is TGTGCCAGCTCACCAACAGGGGGTCACACCGGGGAGCTGTTTTTT. It codes for CASSPTGGHTGELFF.

A note on this clone: Distinct nucleotide sequences in the sample also encode this CDR3. This sequence joins TRBV5-1 and TRBJ2-7; 11 positions agree with TRBD1. The germline CDR1 and CDR2 sequences are SGHRS and YFSETQ. This CDR3 has 15 amino acids. Trimming cost V 0 bases and J 2 bases; bases outside gene matches: 1. CDR3 sequence reads: CASSLEGQGAYEQYF. As DNA, the CDR3 is TGCGCCAGCAGCTTGGAGGGACAGGGGGCCTACGAGCAGTACTTC.

The gene calls are TRBV7-2 and TRBJ2-4, with a possible D match to TRBD2 (7 bases). This CDR3 has 14 amino acids. The germline V and J ends were trimmed by 3 bases and 9 bases, with 15 bases remaining between them. Germline CDR1 reads SGHTA; CDR2 reads FQGNSA. The CDR3 protein is CASSFGGGGVIQYF. CDR3 coding DNA: TGTGCCAGCAGCTTTGGCGGGGGCGGGGTCATTCAGTACTTC.

The V and J genes are TRBV7-2 and TRBJ2-7, with D possibly being TRBD1 or TRBD2 (6 bases each). Trimming left V 3 bases short and J 1 base short, with 19 bases between. CDR3 size: 17 residues. Germline V gives CDR1 SGHTA, CDR2 FQGNSA. CDR3 nucleotides: TGTGCCAGCAGCTTTCCCAAATCCGGGGGCCAGTCCTACGAGCAGTACTTC. Translation: CASSFPKSGGQSYEQYF.

The V call is TRBV14, the J call TRBJ1-2, with D maybe TRBD1 (6 bases). The CDR3 spans 15 residues. Trimming shortened V by 0 bases and J by 8 bases, and 16 bases separated the two germline ends. The germline V gene has CDR1 SGHDN and CDR2 FVKESK. Written as DNA, the CDR3 is TGTGCCAGCAGCCAAGATCTGACGGGGGCGCTGGGCTACACCTTC. This sequence encodes CASSQDLTGALGYTF.